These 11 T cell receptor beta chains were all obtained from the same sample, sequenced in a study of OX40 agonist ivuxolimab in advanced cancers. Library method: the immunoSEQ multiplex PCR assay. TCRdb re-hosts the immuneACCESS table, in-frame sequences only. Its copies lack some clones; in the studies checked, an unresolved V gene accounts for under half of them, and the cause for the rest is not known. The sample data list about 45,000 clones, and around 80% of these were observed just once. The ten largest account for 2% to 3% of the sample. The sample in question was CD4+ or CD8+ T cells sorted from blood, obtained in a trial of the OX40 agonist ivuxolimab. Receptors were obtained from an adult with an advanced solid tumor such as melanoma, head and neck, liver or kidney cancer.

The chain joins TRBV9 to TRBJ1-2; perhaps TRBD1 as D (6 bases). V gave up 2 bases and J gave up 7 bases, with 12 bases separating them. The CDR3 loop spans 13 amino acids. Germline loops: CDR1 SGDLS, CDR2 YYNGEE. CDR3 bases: TGTGCCAGCAGCGTCCCCCCGGACAGTGGCTACACCTTC. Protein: CASSVPPDSGYTF.

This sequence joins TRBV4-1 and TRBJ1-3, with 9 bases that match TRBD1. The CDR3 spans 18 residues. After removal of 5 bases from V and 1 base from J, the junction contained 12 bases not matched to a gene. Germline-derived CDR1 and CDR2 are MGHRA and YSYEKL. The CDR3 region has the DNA TGCGCCAGCAGCTCGTCCCGGGACAGGGACGGATCTGGAAACACCATATATTTT. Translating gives CASSSSRDRDGSGNTIYF.

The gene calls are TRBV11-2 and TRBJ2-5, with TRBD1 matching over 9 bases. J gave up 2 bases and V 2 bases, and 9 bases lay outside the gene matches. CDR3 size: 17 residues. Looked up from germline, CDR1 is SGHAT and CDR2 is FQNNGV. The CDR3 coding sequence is TGTGCCAGCAGCTTAATTCCCGGGACAGGGTTTCAAGAGACCCAGTACTTC. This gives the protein CASSLIPGTGFQETQYF.

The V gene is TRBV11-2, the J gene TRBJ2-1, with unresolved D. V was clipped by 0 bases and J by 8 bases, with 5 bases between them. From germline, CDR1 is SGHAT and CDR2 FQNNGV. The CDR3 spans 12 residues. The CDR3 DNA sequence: TGTGCCAGCAGCTTAGATTTCCATGAGCAGTTCTTC. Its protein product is CASSLDFHEQFF.

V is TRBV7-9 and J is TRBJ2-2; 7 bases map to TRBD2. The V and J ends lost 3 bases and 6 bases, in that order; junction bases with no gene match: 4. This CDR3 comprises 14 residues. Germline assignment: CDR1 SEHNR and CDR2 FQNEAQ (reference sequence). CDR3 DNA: TGTGCCAGCAGCTTTGCGGGGGTAGCCGGGGAGCTGTTTTTT. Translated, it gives CASSFAGVAGELFF.

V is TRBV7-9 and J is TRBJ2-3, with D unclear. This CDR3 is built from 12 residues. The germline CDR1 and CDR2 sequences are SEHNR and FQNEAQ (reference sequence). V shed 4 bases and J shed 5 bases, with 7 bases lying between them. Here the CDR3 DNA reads TGTGCCAGCAGCTCCCGAGGAGATACGCAGTATTTT. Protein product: CASSSRGDTQYF.

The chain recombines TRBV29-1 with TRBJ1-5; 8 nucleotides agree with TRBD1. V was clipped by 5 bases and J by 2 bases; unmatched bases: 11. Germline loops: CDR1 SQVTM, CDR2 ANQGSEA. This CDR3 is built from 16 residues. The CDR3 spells CSVSTGGGSGNQPQHF. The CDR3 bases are TGCAGCGTTTCAACAGGGGGGGGTTCGGGCAATCAGCCCCAGCATTTT. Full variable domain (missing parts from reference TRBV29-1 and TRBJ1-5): SAVISQKPSRDICQRGTSLTIQCQVDSQVTMMFWYRQQPGQSLTLIATANQGSEATYESGFVIDKFPISRPNLTFSTLTVSNMSPEDSSIYLCSVSTGGGSGNQPQHFGDGTRLSIL.

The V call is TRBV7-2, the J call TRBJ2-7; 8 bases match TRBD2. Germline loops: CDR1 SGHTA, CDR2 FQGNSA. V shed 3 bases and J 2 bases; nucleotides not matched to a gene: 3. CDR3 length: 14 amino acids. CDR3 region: CASSFELAAYEQYF. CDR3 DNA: TGTGCCAGCAGCTTCGAACTAGCGGCCTACGAGCAGTACTTC.

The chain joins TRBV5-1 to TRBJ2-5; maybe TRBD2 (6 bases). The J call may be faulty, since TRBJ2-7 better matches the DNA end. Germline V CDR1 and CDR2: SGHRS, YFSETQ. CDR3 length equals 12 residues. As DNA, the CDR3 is TGCGCCAGCAGCAGGGACTTCTACGAGCAGTACTTC. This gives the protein CASSRDFYEQYF.

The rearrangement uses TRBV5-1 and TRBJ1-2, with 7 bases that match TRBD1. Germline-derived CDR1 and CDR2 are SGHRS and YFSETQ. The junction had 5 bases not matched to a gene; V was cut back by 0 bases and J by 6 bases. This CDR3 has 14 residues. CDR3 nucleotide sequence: TGCGCCAGCAGCTTGGATGGCAGGGGGAATGGCTACACCTTC. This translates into CASSLDGRGNGYTF.

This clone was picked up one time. Here the CDR3 DNA reads TGTGCCAGCAGCTTAACGTCCGGGCGAGCGGGGGGGCGGGCGGATACGCAGTATTTT. Translating it yields CASSLTSGRAGGRADTQYF. This chain uses TRBV7-3 with TRBJ2-3, with 10 bases fitting TRBD2. This CDR3 has 19 amino acids. Trimming at V came to 0 bases and at J to 6 bases, leaving 15 bases not matched to a gene. Per germline, CDR1 SGHTA and CDR2 FQGTGA.